Below, 4 T cell receptor beta chains from the same sample are listed, as sequenced in a study of Graves' ophthalmopathy and Graves' hyperthyroidism. The authors amplified TCR beta CDR3 regions, and they did so from RNA transcripts for repertoire sequencing. Second-round multiplex PCR followed a first-round RT-PCR using HTBI primers. TCRdb re-called the multiplex PCR reads through MiXCR, storing one row per CDR3 protein. The sample records 650,000 to 800,000 distinct CDR3 sequences, just over 40% being singletons. The material sequenced was peripheral blood. These receptors originate from an adult man with Graves' ophthalmopathy.

A remark on this clonotype: Its ends do not fully match the called genes, so a read error is possible. The chain joins TRBV5-1 to TRBJ2-7, with 7 bases matching TRBD1. Germline lookup yields CDR1 SGHRS and CDR2 YFSETQ. This CDR3 region has 15 residues. CDR3 sequence reads: CASSPTGTAIYEQCF. The DNA for the CDR3 is TGCGCCAGCAGCCCTACTGGGACAGCTATTTACGAGCAGTGCTTC.

The chain uses TRBV29-1 and TRBJ1-2; 9 bases are a match to TRBD1. CDR3 length: 12 residues. The V and J ends lost 7 bases and 4 bases, in that order; junction bases with no gene match: 4. CDR1 is SQVTM and CDR2 is ANQGSEA in the germline V gene. The CDR3 protein is CSAQGAVYGYTF. The CDR3 DNA follows: TGCAGCGCACAGGGGGCAGTCTATGGCTACACCTTC.

This clonotype occurred a few times. The rearrangement links TRBV5-5 to TRBJ1-4; maybe TRBD1 (5 bases). CDR1 and CDR2 (germline): SGHKS, YYEKEE (reference sequence). Deletions cut 5 bases from V and 5 bases from J, with 13 bases between. The CDR3 runs 14 residues. CDR3 nucleotides: TGTGCCAGCAGACCAGACAGTGCGAATGAAAAACTGTTTTTT. Protein product: CASRPDSANEKLFF.

This clonotype was observed many times. V gene TRBV15 combines with J gene TRBJ1-3; D gene uncertain. Germline loops: CDR1 LNHNV, CDR2 YYDKDF (reference sequence). This CDR3 contains 14 residues. The V and J ends lost 5 bases and 4 bases respectively, with 12 bases between them. The CDR3 spells CATSPRWPGNTIYF. The DNA of the CDR3 is TGTGCCACCAGCCCCCGGTGGCCCGGAAACACCATATATTTT.